This T cell receptor (beta chain) was identified in a study of blood T cells in healthy people across ages. Trimming cost V 0 bases and J 3 bases, with 13 bases left between them. Germline values: CDR1 SGHRS, CDR2 YFSETQ. The CDR3 runs 16 residues. This clonotype was observed many times. PCR was performed a second time for about 7 to 11 cycles using a sample-barcoded 5' primer and a J-beta primer mix. TCRdb reanalysed the 5' RACE reads using MiXCR and keeps one entry per CDR3 protein. The data contain roughly 1.6 million distinct CDR3 sequences, 30% to 40% of them singletons. This chain joins TRBV5-1 and TRBJ2-1; maybe TRBD1 (6 bases). This clonotype originated in a woman in her 30s in good health. The sample comprised blood. CDR3 in DNA: TGCGCCAGCAGCTTGGTTCCCCTGGACAGCTACAATGAGCAGTTCTTC. Its translation: CASSLVPLDSYNEQFF.